The 10 T cell receptor beta chains below come from one sample, sequenced in a study of cytomegalovirus exposure and HLA in healthy donors. The study ran its PCR with 60 Vbeta and 13 Jbeta primers. The assay was immunoSEQ multiplex PCR, and TCRdb's table has in-frame clones only and misses some. The repertoire includes about 120,000 clones, more than 60% of them detected once, and less than 3% sits in the top ten. Material for sequencing was PBMCs. The receptors were gathered from a middle-aged woman in good health and CMV-seropositive.

The V call is TRBV11-2, the J call TRBJ2-1; the match to TRBD2 covers 13 bases. This CDR3 region has 19 residues. Germline CDR1 SGHAT, CDR2 FQNNGV. The J segment lost 7 bases and the V segment lost 0 bases, leaving 12 bases of the junction unmatched. This chain's CDR3 is CASSLDPLGLAGVGNEQFF. The DNA for the CDR3 is TGTGCCAGCAGCTTAGATCCCCTCGGACTAGCGGGAGTTGGAAATGAGCAGTTCTTC.

This sequence joins TRBV7-9 and TRBJ1-2, with D hard to call. Deletions cut 1 base from V and 5 bases from J, with 17 bases between. CDR1 is SEHNR, CDR2 FQNEAQ, per germline (reference sequence). The CDR3 is 16 residues long. CDR3 protein: CASSLVSAGLLYGYTF. CDR3 in DNA: TGTGCCAGCAGCTTAGTATCGGCAGGCCTCCTATATGGCTACACCTTC.

V gene TRBV18 combines with J gene TRBJ1-2; tentative D call: TRBD1 (5 bases). The length of the CDR3 is 12 residues. V was pared by 5 bases and J by 8 bases, with 12 bases between. The germline V gene encodes CDR1 KGHSH and CDR2 LQKENI. The CDR3 region is CASSSSGEGYTF. The CDR3 DNA sequence: TGTGCCAGCTCATCCTCGGGGGAGGGCTACACCTTC.

The sample holds one count of this clone. V and J are TRBV18 and TRBJ2-2; 10 bases are a match to TRBD1. Trimming removed 4 bases from V and 0 bases from J; junction bases left unmatched: 11. The CDR3 is made up of 19 amino acids. Germline CDR1 KGHSH, CDR2 LQKENI. This CDR3 reads CASSLGPTGGPTNTGELFF. In nucleotides, the CDR3 is TGTGCCAGCTCACTAGGGCCGACAGGGGGCCCCACGAACACCGGGGAGCTGTTTTTT.

V gene TRBV7-3 combines with J gene TRBJ2-5; D possibly corresponds to TRBD1 (5 bases). The CDR3 is 13 amino acids. Germline V gene lookup returns CDR1 SGHTA and CDR2 FQGTGA. Trimming took off 4 bases at V and 5 bases at J, with 11 bases between the two ends. The CDR3 DNA follows: TGTGCCAGCAGCTCCAATTCAGGGGAGACCCAGTACTTC. Its protein is CASSSNSGETQYF.

The V and J genes are TRBV27 and TRBJ2-5; 7 nucleotides match TRBD1. Germline CDR1 is MNHEY and CDR2 is SMNVEV (reference sequence). This CDR3 has 13 residues. V lost 5 bases, J lost 3 bases, and 3 bases stayed unmatched. The CDR3 here is CASSTGTEETQYF. CDR3 DNA sequence: TGTGCCAGCAGTACAGGGACAGAAGAGACCCAGTACTTC.

V and J are TRBV2 and TRBJ1-6; TRBD1 matches 7 bases. V shed 6 bases and J 0 bases; nucleotides not matched to a gene: 5. CDR3 length equals 16 residues. Germline V lookup: CDR1 SNHLY, CDR2 FYNNEI. CDR3: CASRGGQSSYNSPLHF. The CDR3 DNA sequence: TGTGCCAGCAGGGGGGGACAGAGCTCCTATAATTCACCCCTCCACTTT.

The chain joins TRBV2 to TRBJ1-1; 8 bases map to TRBD1. Trimming cost V 7 bases and J 1 base; bases outside gene matches: 5. This CDR3 spans 14 amino acids. Germline CDR1 reads SNHLY; CDR2 reads FYNNEI. CDR3 coding DNA: TGTGCCAGCACCCCCGGGACAGGGAACACTGAAGCTTTCTTT. It codes for CASTPGTGNTEAFF.

V usage is TRBV9 and J usage is TRBJ2-5, with TRBD2 identical over 12 bases. Germline V gene sequence: CDR1 SGDLS, CDR2 YYNGEE. The trim removed 4 bases at V and 0 bases at J, leaving 13 bases unmatched. The CDR3 covers 19 residues. CDR3 sequence (DNA): TGTGCCAGCAGCCTAGGACTAGCGGGATCTGGGACTTACCAAGAGACCCAGTACTTC. Its protein is CASSLGLAGSGTYQETQYF.

V usage is TRBV7-3 and J usage is TRBJ2-2; D unresolved. The CDR3 has 13 amino acids. With 1 base removed from V and 7 bases from J, the gap between germline ends came to 7 bases. CDR1 is SGHTA and CDR2 is FQGTGA in the germline V gene. CDR3 sequence: CASSLSVGGELFF. CDR3 coding DNA: TGTGCCAGCAGCTTAAGCGTTGGCGGGGAGCTGTTTTTT. Using reference TRBV7-3 and TRBJ2-2 for the parts outside the CDR3, the full variable domain is GAGVSQTPSNKVTEKGKYVELRCDPISGHTALYWYRQSLGQGPEFLIYFQGTGAADDSGLPNDRFFAVRPEGSVSTLKIQRTERGDSAVYLCASSLSVGGELFFGEGSRLTVL.